This entry describes one TCR beta chain. It has no known antigen specificity. Base qualities are not recorded, but no much larger clone differs from it by a single base. Inclusive of the bounding cysteine and phenylalanine, the CDR3 is 16 residues long. The kept DNA is CDR3 alone, 48 bases in frame from the first base. V is cut back by 5 bases and J by 4 bases, with 8 bases in the junction unmatched. For CDR1 and CDR2, the germline V gene lists SGHTA and FQGNSA. The donors were healthy, HIV-negative adults with no recently reported acute infections or vaccinations. Every donor was a Caucasian adult residing in Nashville, Tennessee, USA. CD4+ T cells were enriched through magnetic negative selection, after which naive cells were positively selected on CD45RA and the remaining negative fraction served as the memory subset. Blood was obtained by leukapheresis, after which PBMCs were separated by Ficoll-Histopaque density gradient centrifugation and cryopreserved in liquid nitrogen vapor phase. Analytical flow cytometry was used to check the purity and quantity of every magnetically sorted T cell population. Genomic DNA was isolated from each sorted fraction and quantified by UV absorbance on a Nanodrop 2000c.

This sample was included in a study of shared clonotypes between healthy human individuals (dated by TCRdb to about 2020). Study-level background: A couple of women and three men aged 18 to 49 years were included in the cohort. Leukapheresis yielded between about 0.8 and 8.9 billion PBMCs per donor. For each donor, CD4 naive and CD4 memory were each run on three plates, CD8 naive on two plates, and CD8 memory on one plate. To increase sequencing depth and limit assay-specific biases, different laboratories used diverse techniques to prepare libraries and sequence TCR repertoires. The study deeply sequenced blood TCR repertoires of five healthy adults to estimate repertoire size and the extent of clonotype sharing between individuals. Results the study describes overall, beyond this receptor: Naive subsets generally had larger estimated clonotype richness than memory subsets. Around 5% of naive CD4, 3% to 3.5% of naive CD8, around 2.3% of memory CD4, and about 0.4% of memory CD8 clonotypes were shared across several donors. Only blood was sampled, and tissue TCR repertoires likely differ from those in blood. Clonotypes shared by all four sorted-subset donors showed higher generation probabilities than non-shared clonotypes. Because the study included a small number of donors, the genetic and exposure-history diversity represented was limited. Rarefaction of sorted-subset datasets indicated incomplete sequencing despite the large sequencing depth. Pairwise subsampling indicated that sequencing depth was expected to affect the degree of clonotype sharing among donors.

Using the deep immunoSEQ assay, multiplex PCR amplified TCR CDR3 regions from genomic DNA. For each cell subset, the extracted genomic DNA was distributed evenly across all wells of several immunoSEQ 96-well plates, and each plate served as one replicate. For sorted subsets, each replicate PCR was loaded with approximately 200 ng genomic DNA, equivalent to roughly 30,000 T cell genomes. Purified libraries were measured with a Qubit 3.0 fluorometer, size-checked on a Bioanalyzer 2100, and measured again with the KAPA Library Quantification kit. A separate single-read 150-cycle Illumina NextSeq 550 flow cell was used to sequence each immunoSEQ 96-well plate. Regarding the original processing steps: Because the immunoSEQ output included only junctional sequences and no quality scores, the filtering could not be the same as the filtering used for full-length reads. To assign V/J genes and CDR3, sequences were annotated against IMGT germline references using PyIR, a Python wrapper for IgBLAST v1.9. Any read was removed if the V/J assignment was weak (E-value above 1e-6), the CDR3 was missing, or the read contained stop codons, out-of-frame junctions, or ambiguous translated residues. V3J clonotypes were defined by identical inferred V gene, J gene, and CDR3 amino acid sequence. The percentage overlap between two repertoires was calculated by dividing the number of shared unique clonotypes by the size of the smaller repertoire. Richness of each repertoire was evaluated using RTK rarefaction, the Chao1 estimator, and Recon v2.1 estimates of unobserved clonotypes. Generation probabilities were computed with OLGA for all TCRbeta clonotypes obtained by the gDNA method from several donors. Sourced from immuneACCESS, this table was stored by TCRdb with only in-frame sequences that have V and J called. A share of the clones is absent; for the studies checked, an unresolved V gene accounts for under half, and the remainder has no known explanation. The DNA was the basis for D and trimming; V, J and clone size are from that table. The sample table contains about 2.3 million clones; only one count was recorded for about 90% of them. The top ten clones comprise more than 0.35% of the sample.

Sequenced material: naive CD4+ T cells from PBMCs. What this sample's cell subset or site label stands for: CD45RA+ positively selected. This TCR came from a young man in good health. Some clones in this sample may be carry-over from other donors' samples. The rearranged segments are TRBV7-2 and TRBJ2-3; 11 junctional bases match TRBD2. The CDR3 corresponds to CASSLTSGSSADTQYF. The nucleotide sequence is given as TGTGCCAGCAGCCTAACTAGCGGGAGTTCCGCAGATACGCAGTATTTT.